Listed below are T cell receptor beta chains from one sample, sequenced in a study of blood T cell repertoires in COVID-19. Measured with immunoSEQ multiplex PCR; TCRdb has only the in-frame clones, and not every one. The data contain fewer than 80,000 clones, roughly nine tenths of them singletons. The sample taken for sequencing was peripheral blood. Receptor source: a woman aged 45-60 years with active COVID-19. CDR3s include the opening cysteine and the closing phenylalanine or tryptophan. The D gene is left open where the match is weak. Clone size is stated in some rows and not others, as once, few, many or a class when expanded.

clone_size,v_call,d_call,j_call,cdr3_aa
.,TRBV2,TRBD1,TRBJ2-2,CASTGQGVTGELFF
.,TRBV2,TRBD2,TRBJ2-7,CASSGVRDYRYEQYF
.,TRBV10-3,TRBD2,TRBJ2-1,CAISDQTSGNYNEQFF
once,TRBV29-1,TRBD1,TRBJ1-2,CSVGQGRGGYTF
.,TRBV15,.,TRBJ2-1,CATSHKAVTNEQFF
.,TRBV2,TRBD1,TRBJ1-3,CASSPGTASGNTIYF
.,TRBV3-1/TRBV3-2,TRBD2,TRBJ2-3,CASSHGGSFPRGDTQYF
.,TRBV6-5,.,TRBJ1-1,CASSYRRKESPEAFF
.,TRBV6-2/TRBV6-3,TRBD2,TRBJ2-5,CASSPLFSGSLETQYF
.,TRBV9,TRBD2,TRBJ2-3,CASSVVGGGSTDTQYF
.,TRBV3-1/TRBV3-2,.,TRBJ1-6,CASSSHGPRGSPLHF
.,TRBV10-3,TRBD2,TRBJ2-1,CAISESGLGAYNEQFF
.,TRBV2,.,TRBJ2-7,CASSDARELFYEQYF
.,TRBV5-1,TRBD1,TRBJ2-7,CASSIYRTGFEQYF
.,TRBV10-3,TRBD1,TRBJ1-2,CAISGQGGLNGYTF
.,TRBV15,TRBD1,TRBJ2-6,CATSTGQVHSGANVLTF
.,TRBV30,.,TRBJ2-3,CAWSMESMGGTQYF
.,TRBV6-6,TRBD1,TRBJ1-1,CASRSRQGEAEAFF
.,TRBV10-3,TRBD1,TRBJ2-7,CAISDTGQGFSFEQYF
.,TRBV5-4,.,TRBJ1-1,CASSLGGLDTEAFF
.,TRBV27,.,TRBJ2-1,CASSPGGTMGDEQFF
.,TRBV30,TRBD2,TRBJ2-1,CAWATLTSVGNNEQFF
once,TRBV4-1,.,TRBJ2-7,CASSQGQVGDYEQYF
.,TRBV15,TRBD2,TRBJ2-7,CATSRAGQGGLAGVYEQYF
.,TRBV15,TRBD2,TRBJ2-5,CATSRNLREGETQYF
once,TRBV25-1,.,TRBJ1-2,CASSEPLGKPQGNYGYTF
.,TRBV2,.,TRBJ2-5,CASSVRGGETQYF
few,TRBV28,.,TRBJ1-5,CASSFVGARSNQPQHF
.,TRBV2,.,TRBJ1-2,CASTYRISWYGYTF
.,TRBV14,.,TRBJ1-3,CASSPRALPGNTIYF
.,TRBV18,.,TRBJ2-7,CASSPAGSIYEQYF
.,TRBV4-1,.,TRBJ1-3,CASGAYGNTIYF
.,TRBV19,TRBD1,TRBJ2-7,CASSRDRVDEQYF
.,TRBV23-1,TRBD1,TRBJ1-5,CASTTTGDYSNQPQHF
.,TRBV3-1/TRBV3-2,TRBD2,TRBJ2-1,CASSPLAGGRNEQFF
.,TRBV24-1,TRBD1,TRBJ2-3,CATSDPTGTGLYTQYF
.,TRBV28,TRBD2,TRBJ2-1,CASSSGLANRDEQFF
once,TRBV20-1,TRBD2,TRBJ2-1,CSASPTSGSPNEQFF
.,TRBV11-1,.,TRBJ1-6,CASSPRVVAYNSPLHF
.,TRBV2,TRBD2,TRBJ2-7,CASSRTSGVVLAYEQYF
.,TRBV29-1,TRBD2,TRBJ2-3,CSVGAGEFTDTQYF